The rows below give T cell receptor beta chains drawn from one sample of a study of T cell responses to AZD1222 COVID-19 vaccine. Assay: immunoSEQ multiplex PCR; the TCRdb copy retains only in-frame clones and omits some. The sample consists of around 120,000 clones, approximately 93% of them appearing once. The sample in question was peripheral blood, obtained on day 0 of AZD1222 vaccination. The receptors here all came from an adult in good health. CDR3s include the opening cysteine and the closing phenylalanine or tryptophan. D genes are given only for firm matches.

>.|TRBV25-1|TRBJ1-1
CASSEWGGVDTEAFF
>.|TRBV2|TRBJ2-7
CASSNTRISYEQYF
>TRBD1|TRBV3-1/TRBV3-2|TRBJ1-2
CASSHLDRGYGYTF
>.|TRBV7-9|TRBJ1-2
CASSLVEGGGYTF
>TRBD2|TRBV27|TRBJ2-1
CASSFLAGGNEQFF
>.|TRBV29-1|TRBJ2-2
CSAFAGAGELFF
>.|TRBV9|TRBJ2-2
CASSVGGSPGTGELFF
>TRBD1|TRBV5-1|TRBJ1-1
CASSNRDRGISNTEAFF
>TRBD2|TRBV14|TRBJ2-7
CASSPLGLAGVGEQYF
>TRBD2|TRBV19|TRBJ2-1
CASSRAGGASYNEQFF
>TRBD1|TRBV7-2|TRBJ1-5
CASSSPTGEDQPQHF
>.|TRBV6-6|TRBJ1-2
CASSPQPQGAPVYGYTF
>.|TRBV9|TRBJ1-3
CASSVEWWGSGNTIYF
>TRBD2|TRBV5-1|TRBJ2-1
CASSPGISGYNEQFF